This T cell receptor beta chain was sequenced in a study of TIL therapy for anti-PD-1-resistant metastatic lung cancer. Per the germline V gene, CDR1 is LNHDA and CDR2 is SQIVND (reference sequence). Trimming removed 3 bases from V and 3 bases from J, with 11 bases in between. The CDR3 is 14 residues long. General study points: Many TIL product clones were absent from baseline tumor, suggesting clonal contraction. This highly selected cohort may not generalize to typical lung cancer patients.

Comments on this clone: Its cognate antigen is unknown.

The immunoSEQ assay was v3. Sequencing depth was around 1.9 million read pairs for survey level, roughly 4.5-6.5 million for deep. Profiled with immunoSEQ multiplex PCR; TCRdb holds only in-frame clones, not every one. This sample yields about 7,000 clones, of which about 61% are seen a single time; around 8% belongs to the top ten. Time point: pre-treatment sample, taken before nivolumab and TIL therapy. Tumor tissue came from excised metastases, mostly pleural nodules or supraclavicular lymph nodes. Patients then received nivolumab; progressors got lymphodepletion, TIL and IL-2. The TCR was taken from a person aged 25 to 85 with non-small cell lung cancer. The sample here was tumor tissue, taken at baseline. The J gene is TRBJ1-1, the V gene TRBV19, with TRBD1 as a possible D gene (5 bases). CDR3 bases: TGTGCCAGTAGTATCCCCGGCAGGGACACTGAAGCTTTCTTT. Amino acid sequence: CASSIPGRDTEAFF. The entire variable domain, with the rest obtained from reference TRBV19 and TRBJ1-1, is as follows: DGGITQSPKYLFRKEGQNVTLSCEQNLNHDAMYWYRQDPGQGLRLIYYSQIVNDFQKGDIAEGYSVSREKKESFPLTVTSAQKNPTAFYLCASSIPGRDTEAFFGQGTRLTVV.